At least ten counts were recorded for the clone carrying this TCR beta chain. Its antigen is still unknown. The source material, RNA transcripts, was used to amplify TCR beta CDR3 regions. TCR CDR3 underwent first-round RT-PCR with the HTBI primer set. TCRdb re-analysed the multiplex PCR reads in MiXCR, keeping a single row per CDR3 protein. The sample lists fewer than 750,000 distinct CDR3 sequences; roughly 14% were seen once. Investigators excluded patients with uncontrolled infection, other autoimmune disease, pregnancy or lactation. Diagnoses rested on clinical symptoms, serum thyroxine and TRAb, thyroid ultrasound and orbital computed tomography. PBMCs were obtained from roughly 10 ml fresh peripheral blood. V lost 1 base and J lost 0, with 6 bases in between. CDR1 and CDR2 (germline): LGHNT, FRNRAP. The CDR3 has 14 residues. These data belong to a study of T cells in Graves' hyperthyroidism and ophthalmopathy. Findings and limits, study-wide: Before onset, ophthalmopathy was predicted by the model a median around 6.2 months earlier.

The clonotype was recovered from a woman aged 35 to 49 with Graves' ophthalmopathy. The sample consisted of blood. The genes are TRBV12-5 and TRBJ1-1; D remains unclear. The CDR3 reads CASGLGGMNTEAFF. The DNA for the CDR3 is TGTGCTAGTGGTTTGGGCGGGATGAACACTGAAGCTTTCTTT.